This TCR beta chain comes out of a study of CD8+CD57+ T cells in acquired aplastic anemia. Study details: CD4+ and CD8+ cells, once sorted, gave DNA averaging roughly 3.2 ug. Findings of the study overall: It was found that twenty-nine CD8+ CDR3 sequences were shared between patients and controls. Patients showed no significant difference from controls in CD8+ Simpson's diversity.

On this clonotype itself: The antigen is not known.

The authors sequenced patients whose flow cytometry had shown CD8+CD57+ cell expansion. Blood was sampled before the patients had received any therapy. The V gene's germline CDR1 is LNHDA and CDR2 SQIVND (reference sequence). V gave up 6 bases and J gave up 7 bases; unmatched junction bases: 11. This CDR3 spans 14 amino acids. Genomic DNA templated the TCR beta VDJ and CDR3 profiling. MiXCR, run by TCRdb on the reads, gives a single entry per CDR3 protein. Among around 430,000 distinct CDR3 sequences listed, around a third were seen once. The rearrangement joins TRBV19 to TRBJ2-7; 8 bases align to TRBD2. The sequenced sample consisted of sorted CD4+, CD8+, or CD8+CD57+ T cells (not recorded which) from PBMCs. The clonotype comes from a human donor with aplastic anemia. The CDR3 spells CASSPSGGSREQYF. For the CDR3, the DNA is TGTGCCAGTAGCCCAAGCGGGGGCTCAAGGGAGCAGTACTTC.